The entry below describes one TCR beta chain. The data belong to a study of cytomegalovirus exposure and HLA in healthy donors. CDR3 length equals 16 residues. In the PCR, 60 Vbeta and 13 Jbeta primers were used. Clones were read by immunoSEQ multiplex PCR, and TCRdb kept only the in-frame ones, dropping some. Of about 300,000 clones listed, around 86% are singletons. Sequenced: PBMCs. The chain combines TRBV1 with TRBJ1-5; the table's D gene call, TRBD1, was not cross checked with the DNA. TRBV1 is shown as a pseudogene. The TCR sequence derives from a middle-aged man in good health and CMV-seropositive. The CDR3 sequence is CTSSHNRDREGQPQHF. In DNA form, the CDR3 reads TGCACCAGCAGCCACAACCGGGACAGGGAAGGTCAGCCCCAGCATTTT.